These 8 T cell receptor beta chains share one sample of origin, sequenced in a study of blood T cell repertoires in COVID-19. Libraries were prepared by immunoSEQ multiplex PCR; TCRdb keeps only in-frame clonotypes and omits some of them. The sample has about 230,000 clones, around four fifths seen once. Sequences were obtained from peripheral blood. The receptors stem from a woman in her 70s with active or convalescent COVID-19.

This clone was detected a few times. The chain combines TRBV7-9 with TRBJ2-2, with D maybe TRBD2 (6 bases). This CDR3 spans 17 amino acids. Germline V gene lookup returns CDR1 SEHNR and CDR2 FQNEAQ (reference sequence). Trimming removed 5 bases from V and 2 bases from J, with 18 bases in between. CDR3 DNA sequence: TGTGCCAGCAGCGAACGACCGGCGGGGCGAAACACCGGGGAGCTGTTTTTT. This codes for CASSERPAGRNTGELFF.

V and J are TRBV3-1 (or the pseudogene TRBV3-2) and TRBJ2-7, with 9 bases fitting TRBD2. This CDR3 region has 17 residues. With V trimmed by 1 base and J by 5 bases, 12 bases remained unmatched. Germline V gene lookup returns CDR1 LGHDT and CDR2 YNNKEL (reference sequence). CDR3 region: CASSQGAWASGNHEQYF. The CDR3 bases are TGTGCCAGCAGCCAAGGGGCGTGGGCTAGCGGGAACCACGAGCAGTACTTC.

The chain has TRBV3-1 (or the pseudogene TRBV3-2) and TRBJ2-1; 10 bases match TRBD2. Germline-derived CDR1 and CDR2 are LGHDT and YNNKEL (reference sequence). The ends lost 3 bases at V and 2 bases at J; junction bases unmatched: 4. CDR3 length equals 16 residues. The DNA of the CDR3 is TGTGCCAGCAGCCAGAGACTAGCGGGCCCCTACAATGAGCAGTTCTTC. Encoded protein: CASSQRLAGPYNEQFF.

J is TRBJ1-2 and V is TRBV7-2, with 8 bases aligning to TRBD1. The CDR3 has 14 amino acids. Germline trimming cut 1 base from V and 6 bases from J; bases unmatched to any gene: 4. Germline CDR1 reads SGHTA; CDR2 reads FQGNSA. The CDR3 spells CASSLGQGRDGYTF. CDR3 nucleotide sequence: TGTGCCAGCAGCTTAGGACAGGGGAGGGATGGCTACACCTTC.

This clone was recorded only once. The CDR3 DNA reads as TGTGCCAGCAACCCCGGACAGCTATCCTACAATGAGCAGTTCTTC. Residues: CASNPGQLSYNEQFF. This sequence joins TRBV28 and TRBJ2-1; maybe TRBD1 (6 bases). The length of the CDR3 is 15 residues. The ends were cut back, 7 bases at V and 1 base at J, with 14 bases in the middle. The V gene's germline CDR1 is MDHEN and CDR2 SYDVKM. Supplemented by reference TRBV28 and TRBJ2-1, the full variable domain reads DVKVTQSSRYLVKRTGEKVFLECVQDMDHENMFWYRQDPGLGLRLIYFSYDVKMKEKGDIPEGYSVSREKKERFSLILESASTNQTSMYLCASNPGQLSYNEQFFGPGTRLTVL.

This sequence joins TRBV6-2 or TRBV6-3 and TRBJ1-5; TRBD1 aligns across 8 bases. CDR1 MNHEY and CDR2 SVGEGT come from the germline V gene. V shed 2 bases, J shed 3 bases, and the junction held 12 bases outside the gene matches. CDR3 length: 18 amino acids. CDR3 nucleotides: TGTGCCAGCAGTTACAGTATGGCTGCAGGGGGCTTCAATCAGCCCCAGCATTTT. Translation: CASSYSMAAGGFNQPQHF.

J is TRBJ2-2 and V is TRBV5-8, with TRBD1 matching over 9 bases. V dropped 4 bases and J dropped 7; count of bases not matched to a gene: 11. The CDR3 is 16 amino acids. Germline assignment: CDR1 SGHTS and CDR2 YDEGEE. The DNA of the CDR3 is TGTGCCAGCAGCGGACCGGGACAGGGTCCCCGCGGGGAGCTGTTTTTT. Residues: CASSGPGQGPRGELFF.

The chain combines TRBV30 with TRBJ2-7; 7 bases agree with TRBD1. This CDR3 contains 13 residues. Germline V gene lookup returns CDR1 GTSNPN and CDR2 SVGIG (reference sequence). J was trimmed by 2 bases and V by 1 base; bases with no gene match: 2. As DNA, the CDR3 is TGTGCCTGGAGTGCGACAGGGCCCTACGAGCAGTACTTC. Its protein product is CAWSATGPYEQYF.